These 22 T cell receptor beta chains share one sample of origin, sequenced in a study of T cells in tumors after PD-1 blockade. Here immunoSEQ multiplex PCR was the method, and the copy in TCRdb shows in-frame clones only, minus some. Among approximately 47,000 clones listed, under 85% were seen once. The sequences come from PBMCs, collected before anti-PD-1 therapy. The receptor set was obtained from a human donor with advanced basal cell or squamous cell carcinoma (not recorded which).

The V call is TRBV15, the J call TRBJ2-2; 12 nucleotides agree with TRBD2. Germline lookup yields CDR1 LNHNV and CDR2 YYDKDF (reference sequence). With V trimmed by 4 bases and J by 11 bases, 8 bases remained unmatched. The CDR3 totals 15 residues. The CDR3 bases are TGTGCCACCAGCAATTTCCTAGCGGGGGGGCCCGAGCTGTTTTTT. It yields the protein CATSNFLAGGPELFF.

This clone was picked up one time. This chain uses TRBV13 with TRBJ2-7; tentative D call: TRBD1 (6 bases). Germline V gene lookup returns CDR1 PRHDT and CDR2 FYEKMQ (reference sequence). The CDR3 spans 14 residues. Trimming took off 4 bases at V and 5 bases at J, with 15 bases between the two ends. The CDR3 here is CASSSSTGVNEQYF. CDR3 sequence (DNA): TGTGCCAGCAGCTCATCGACAGGAGTAAACGAGCAGTACTTC.

The chain employs TRBV6-5 and TRBJ2-7; tentatively, D is TRBD2 (7 bases). CDR1 MNHEY and CDR2 SVGAGI come from the germline V gene. Trimming cost V 7 bases and J 7 bases, with 20 bases left between them. CDR3 length equals 14 residues. The CDR3 DNA is TGTGCCAGCACCCGAGAGGGGGGGGGTCGGGAGCAGTACTTC. Its protein product is CASTREGGGREQYF.

Only one count was recorded for this clone. This chain links TRBV7-9 with TRBJ2-7; D uncertain. V was pared by 4 bases and J by 2 bases, with 6 bases between. The germline V gene encodes CDR1 SEHNR and CDR2 FQNEAQ (reference sequence). This CDR3 comprises 12 residues. CDR3 nucleotides: TGTGCCAGCAGCTGGATCCCCTACGAGCAGTACTTC. Protein product: CASSWIPYEQYF.

The rearrangement uses TRBV5-1 and TRBJ2-1; D tentatively reads TRBD1 or TRBD2 (5 bases each). There are 12 residues in the CDR3. Trimming removed 4 bases from V and 9 bases from J, with 11 bases in between. The V gene's germline CDR1 is SGHRS and CDR2 YFSETQ. This CDR3 is CASSTEGPEQFF. DNA of the CDR3: TGCGCCAGCAGCACTGAGGGGCCTGAGCAGTTCTTC.

The CDR3 sequence: CASSLLQGLNTEAFF. In DNA, the CDR3 is TGTGCCAGCAGCTTACTCCAGGGGCTGAACACTGAAGCTTTCTTT. The rearrangement uses TRBV7-2 and TRBJ1-1; D is possibly TRBD1 (6 bases). The V and J ends lost 2 bases and 0 bases respectively, with 10 bases between them. The CDR3 loop spans 15 amino acids. In germline, CDR1 is SGHTA, CDR2 FQGNSA.

The chain combines TRBV11-3 with TRBJ2-1; D might be TRBD2 (6 bases). Looked up from germline, CDR1 is SGHNT and CDR2 is YENEEA. There are 12 residues in the CDR3. V was shortened by 5 bases and J by 10 bases, with 12 bases between the two germline ends. CDR3 amino acids: CASSPRAGEQFF. The CDR3 nucleotides read TGTGCCAGCAGCCCACGGGCGGGAGAGCAGTTCTTC.

This clone came up once. The V gene is TRBV2, the J gene TRBJ2-1; no clear D gene. V lost 5 bases and J lost 5, with 7 bases in between. This CDR3 has 12 residues. Looked up from germline, CDR1 is SNHLY and CDR2 is FYNNEI. CDR3 protein: CASSLGDNEQFF. CDR3 in DNA: TGTGCCAGCAGTTTAGGAGACAATGAGCAGTTCTTC.

This sequence joins TRBV5-4 and TRBJ1-3; D possibly corresponds to TRBD1 (5 bases). The V and J ends lost 0 bases and 0 bases respectively, with 10 bases between them. This CDR3 has 16 residues. Germline CDR1 is SGHNT and CDR2 is YYREEE (reference sequence). The CDR3 protein is CASSLGGVLSGNTIYF. The CDR3 region has the DNA TGTGCCAGCAGCTTGGGGGGGGTTCTCTCTGGAAACACCATATATTTT. Drawing the rest from reference TRBV5-4 and TRBJ1-3, the complete variable domain is ETGVTQSPTHLIKTRGQQVTLRCSSQSGHNTVSWYQQALGQGPQFIFQYYREEENGRGNFPPRFSGLQFPNYSSELNVNALELDDSALYLCASSLGGVLSGNTIYFGEGSWLTVV.

V usage is TRBV7-2 and J usage is TRBJ1-3, with D hard to call. The germline V gene has CDR1 SGHTA and CDR2 FQGNSA. CDR3 size: 16 residues. Trimming pared 3 bases from V and 0 bases from J, leaving 12 bases between. In DNA, the CDR3 is TGTGCCAGCAGCTTCCAGGATGTACGCTCTGGAAACACCATATATTTT. This translates into CASSFQDVRSGNTIYF.

The chain is built from TRBV4-1 and TRBJ1-4; D is unclear. Germline V gene sequence: CDR1 MGHRA, CDR2 YSYEKL. V lost 0 bases and J 8 bases, leaving 13 bases between the germline ends. The CDR3 length is 15 residues. The CDR3 DNA sequence: TGCGCCAGCAGCCAAGATTTGAGGGTAGGCGAAAAACTGTTTTTT. Translation gives CASSQDLRVGEKLFF.

This clone was seen more than once but under ten times. The chain uses TRBV29-1 and TRBJ2-1; TRBD1 matches 8 bases. Unmatched junction bases numbered 10, after V lost 1 base and J lost 8 bases. The CDR3 is 15 amino acids. Germline assignment: CDR1 SQVTM and CDR2 ANQGSEA. The DNA of the CDR3 is TGCAGCGTTGAAGCTGCGGGACAGGTGTTCGATGAGCAGTTCTTC. Translation: CSVEAAGQVFDEQFF.

This chain connects TRBV6-6 to TRBJ1-2; D uncertain. Germline CDR1 MNHNY, CDR2 SVGAGI (reference sequence). The CDR3 sequence is 16 residues long. Trimming left V 1 base short and J 0 bases short, with 12 bases between. Written as DNA, the CDR3 is TGTGCCAGCAGTTACTATGGCCCAGTAGCTAACTATGGCTACACCTTC. The encoded protein is CASSYYGPVANYGYTF.

V and J are TRBV5-1 and TRBJ2-7, with D unclear. The germline V and J ends were trimmed by 4 bases and 0 bases, with 14 bases remaining between them. Looked up from germline, CDR1 is SGHRS and CDR2 is YFSETQ. CDR3 length: 15 amino acids. CDR3 protein: CASSENGVFSYEQYF. CDR3 DNA sequence: TGCGCCAGCAGCGAGAACGGTGTCTTCTCCTACGAGCAGTACTTC.

The chain is built from TRBV28 and TRBJ1-1; D call uncertain. The CDR3 is 13 residues long. V was cut by 5 bases and J by 7 bases, with 14 bases left in between. The germline CDR1 and CDR2 sequences are MDHEN and SYDVKM. CDR3 in amino acids: CASSRPEGGEAFF. The CDR3 DNA follows: TGTGCCAGCAGTCGTCCTGAGGGTGGTGAAGCTTTCTTT.

V usage is TRBV5-1 and J usage is TRBJ2-3, with 9 bases aligning to TRBD2. This CDR3 comprises 15 residues. CDR1 and CDR2 from the germline V gene are SGHRS and YFSETQ. V shed 3 bases and J 4 bases; nucleotides not matched to a gene: 6. The CDR3 is CASSSSGVPPDTQYF. CDR3 nucleotides: TGCGCCAGCAGCTCTAGCGGGGTACCCCCAGATACGCAGTATTTT. The complete variable domain, with remaining parts taken from reference TRBV5-1 and TRBJ2-3, reads KAGVTQTPRYLIKTRGQQVTLSCSPISGHRSVSWYQQTPGQGLQFLFEYFSETQRNKGNFPGRFSGRQFSNSRSEMNVSTLELGDSALYLCASSSSGVPPDTQYFGPGTRLTVL.

The V gene is TRBV5-1, the J gene TRBJ2-1, with 8 bases fitting TRBD2. J lost 2 bases, V lost 2 bases, and 3 bases had no gene match. Germline V gives CDR1 SGHRS, CDR2 YFSETQ. The CDR3 extends over 15 amino acids. The CDR3 nucleotides are TGCGCCAGCAGCTTCCTAGCGGGTACCTACAATGAGCAGTTCTTC. This gives the protein CASSFLAGTYNEQFF.

V gene TRBV7-2 combines with J gene TRBJ2-5; D gene uncertain. Trimming removed 3 bases at V and 0 bases at J, with 5 bases between. The germline V gene has CDR1 SGHTA and CDR2 FQGNSA. The CDR3 length is 13 residues. The CDR3 region is CASSFSNQETQYF. CDR3 DNA: TGTGCCAGCAGCTTTTCTAACCAAGAGACCCAGTACTTC.

The chain's CDR3 is CASSAPGDRDTQYF. The CDR3 bases are TGTGCCAGCAGCGCCCCGGGTGACCGGGATACGCAGTATTTT. This chain uses TRBV7-9 with TRBJ2-3; D gene uncertain. V lost 5 bases and J lost 6, with 15 bases in between. CDR3 length equals 14 residues. Germline V gene lookup returns CDR1 SEHNR and CDR2 FQNEAQ (reference sequence).

The chain joins TRBV6-5 to TRBJ1-2; TRBD1 matches 8 bases. The V gene end was trimmed by 2 bases and the J gene end by 7 bases; junction bases not matched to a gene: 6. The CDR3 runs to 14 residues. The germline gives CDR1 MNHEY, CDR2 SVGAGI. In nucleotides, the CDR3 is TGTGCCAGCAGTTACGAGGGACAGGTCTCTGGCTACACCTTC. This encodes CASSYEGQVSGYTF.

This chain links TRBV28 with TRBJ2-2; D is unclear. The CDR3 length is 11 residues. Germline V gives CDR1 MDHEN, CDR2 SYDVKM. V was pared by 7 bases and J by 8 bases, with 8 bases between. The chain's CDR3 is CASTLRGELFF. The CDR3 DNA sequence: TGTGCCAGCACCCTAAGAGGGGAGCTGTTTTTT. The full variable domain, completed using reference TRBV28 and TRBJ2-2, is DVKVTQSSRYLVKRTGEKVFLECVQDMDHENMFWYRQDPGLGLRLIYFSYDVKMKEKGDIPEGYSVSREKKERFSLILESASTNQTSMYLCASTLRGELFFGEGSRLTVL.

The chain combines TRBV5-1 with TRBJ2-7; 8 nucleotides align to TRBD1. CDR1 is SGHRS and CDR2 is YFSETQ in the germline V gene. The CDR3 extends over 13 amino acids. Trimming took 5 bases from V and 7 from J; bases not matched to a gene: 8. The CDR3: CASRTGQAIEQYF. The CDR3 nucleotides read TGCGCCAGCAGAACGGGACAGGCAATAGAGCAGTACTTC. The full variable domain, rest sourced from reference TRBV5-1 and TRBJ2-7, is KAGVTQTPRYLIKTRGQQVTLSCSPISGHRSVSWYQQTPGQGLQFLFEYFSETQRNKGNFPGRFSGRQFSNSRSEMNVSTLELGDSALYLCASRTGQAIEQYFGPGTRLTVT.